The 3 T cell receptor beta chains below all came from one sample that was sequenced in a study of neurological immune-mediated disorders. A single record per CDR3 protein comes from TCRdb applying MiXCR to the 5' RACE reads. Altogether some 27,000 distinct CDR3 sequences are present, 6.6% being singletons, with the ten largest covering around 8.5%. The sample consisted of PBMCs. The receptors come from a woman in her fifties or sixties in good health.

Relative to its sample, this clonotype is medium-sized. This sequence joins TRBV7-9 and TRBJ1-2; D is unclear. Looked up from germline, CDR1 is SEHNR and CDR2 is FQNEAQ (reference sequence). This CDR3 is built from 15 residues. Trimming pared 0 bases from V and 2 bases from J, leaving 10 bases between. CDR3 region: CASSLAGAANYGYTF. The CDR3 nucleotides read TGTGCCAGCAGCTTAGCAGGCGCGGCGAACTATGGCTACACCTTC. Complete variable domain (other parts from reference TRBV7-9 and TRBJ1-2): DTGVSQNPRHKITKRGQNVTFRCDPISEHNRLYWYRQTLGQGPEFLTYFQNEAQLEKSRLLSDRFSAERPKGSFSTLEIQRTEQGDSAMYLCASSLAGAANYGYTFGSGTRLTVV.

This clonotype showed up many times. In nucleotides, the CDR3 is TGCAGCGCCAACGGACAGCCCGCTGGCTACACCTTC. Its protein product is CSANGQPAGYTF. This chain joins TRBV29-1 and TRBJ1-2; D perhaps matches TRBD1 (6 bases). The CDR3 runs 12 residues. Trimming pared 7 bases from V and 7 bases from J, leaving 16 bases between. Germline V gives CDR1 SQVTM, CDR2 ANQGSEA.

In its sample, this clonotype is medium-sized. The rearrangement links TRBV7-2 to TRBJ2-1; D tentatively reads TRBD1 or TRBD2 (7 bases each). CDR3 length equals 14 residues. With 5 bases removed from V and 1 base from J, the gap between germline ends came to 9 bases. In germline, CDR1 is SGHTA, CDR2 FQGNSA. The CDR3: CASSQGGSYNEQFF. CDR3 DNA sequence: TGTGCCAGCAGCCAGGGGGGGTCCTACAATGAGCAGTTCTTC.